The 11 T cell receptor beta chains listed next were all sequenced from one sample in a study of Graves' ophthalmopathy and Graves' hyperthyroidism. Amplified TCR beta CDR3 regions were obtained using RNA transcripts as template. The authors performed first-round RT-PCR with HTBI primers and then a second-round multiplex PCR. TCRdb passed the multiplex PCR reads through MiXCR, listing each CDR3 protein once. Of about 740,000 distinct CDR3 sequences listed, about 44% are singletons. Specimen: peripheral blood. The receptors derive from an adult man with Graves' ophthalmopathy.

This clonotype was recorded a few times. This sequence joins TRBV7-2 and TRBJ1-6; D unclear. V was trimmed by 3 bases and J by 4 bases, leaving 7 bases between them. CDR1 SGHTA and CDR2 FQGNSA come from the germline V gene. The CDR3 contains 14 residues. The CDR3: CASSLSAYNSPLHF. The CDR3 bases are TGTGCCAGCAGCTTGTCAGCTTATAATTCACCCCTCCACTTT.

This chain connects TRBV20-1 to TRBJ1-5, with a possible D match to TRBD1 (5 bases). CDR1 is DFQATT, CDR2 SNEGSKA, per germline (reference sequence). Trimming pared 1 base from V and 6 bases from J, leaving 10 bases between. This CDR3 spans 13 amino acids. CDR3 sequence reads: CSARGGVIQPQHF. CDR3 coding DNA: TGCAGTGCTAGAGGGGGGGTGATTCAGCCCCAGCATTTT.

CDR3 DNA sequence: TGTGCCACCAGCACGACGGGACTAGCGGGTGAAAAACTGTTTTTT. Its protein product is CATSTTGLAGEKLFF. This sequence joins TRBV15 and TRBJ1-4; a possible D gene is TRBD1 (5 bases). The CDR3 covers 15 residues. CDR1 is LNHNV, CDR2 YYDKDF, per germline (reference sequence). V lost 4 bases to trimming and J lost 7 bases, with 16 bases between them. Full variable domain (outside the CDR3, taken from reference TRBV15 and TRBJ1-4): DAMVIQNPRYQVTQFGKPVTLSCSQTLNHNVMYWYQQKSSQAPKLLFHYYDKDFNNEADTPDNFQSRRPNTSFCFLDIRSPGLGDTAMYLCATSTTGLAGEKLFFGSGTQLSVL.

This clonotype has more than one count but fewer than ten. V usage is TRBV20-1 and J usage is TRBJ2-7; 9 positions match TRBD2. The CDR3 sequence is 14 residues long. Germline V gene lookup returns CDR1 DFQATT and CDR2 SNEGSKA (reference sequence). J was trimmed by 3 bases and V by 3 bases; bases with no gene match: 6. The CDR3 DNA follows: TGCAGTGCTAGCCTGGGACTAGCCGGCTACGAGCAGTACTTC. It translates to CSASLGLAGYEQYF.

The chain carries TRBV2 and TRBJ2-7; maybe TRBD1 (6 bases). The J call could be wrong; TRBJ2-1 is a better fit for the DNA end. Germline V lookup: CDR1 SNHLY, CDR2 FYNNEI. There are 15 residues in the CDR3. CDR3: CASSASQGQYNEQFF. The DNA for the CDR3 is TGTGCCAGCAGTGCTAGCCAGGGGCAATACAATGAGCAGTTCTTC.

Regarding this clonotype: This CDR3 fails to terminate in the conserved phenylalanine or tryptophan, so it likely reflects a read error. V gene TRBV20-1 combines with J gene TRBJ1-2, with 8 positions matching TRBD1. CDR1 is DFQATT and CDR2 is SNEGSKA in the germline V gene (reference sequence). The V and J ends lost 1 base and 5 bases, in that order; junction bases with no gene match: 6. CDR3 length: 14 residues. CDR3 DNA sequence: TGCAGTGCTAGAGGGACAGGGCGAGCGTATGGCTACACCCTC. Protein product: CSARGTGRAYGYTL.

This clonotype was picked up many times. The chain uses TRBV7-9 and TRBJ1-1, with D unresolved. This CDR3 is built from 14 residues. V dropped 2 bases and J dropped 7 bases, with 14 bases sitting between them. Germline loops: CDR1 SEHNR, CDR2 FQNEAQ (reference sequence). The CDR3 region has the DNA TGTGCCAGCAGCTTATCCGCTATGGGAGGTGAAGCTTTCTTT. It encodes CASSLSAMGGEAFF.

This clonotype was found a few times. The V gene is TRBV6-5, the J gene TRBJ2-7; D not resolved. Germline CDR1 and CDR2: MNHEY and SVGAGI. The CDR3 sequence is 14 residues long. The germline V and J ends were trimmed by 6 bases and 3 bases, with 15 bases remaining between them. In DNA form, the CDR3 reads TGTGCCAGCAGCCCTGACACGGCCGTCTACGAGCAGTACTTC. This sequence encodes CASSPDTAVYEQYF.

This clonotype was seen a handful of times. The chain employs TRBV20-1 and TRBJ2-7; either TRBD1 or TRBD2 may fit D (5 bases each). Trimming removed 0 bases at V and 4 bases at J, with 16 bases between. The CDR3 contains 15 residues. Looked up from germline, CDR1 is DFQATT and CDR2 is SNEGSKA (reference sequence). CDR3 protein: CSARDFQQGTYEQYF. The CDR3 DNA reads as TGCAGTGCTAGAGATTTCCAGCAAGGGACGTACGAGCAGTACTTC.

This clonotype occurred many times. The J gene is TRBJ1-5, the V gene TRBV10-3, with 9 bases aligning to TRBD1. This CDR3 region has 13 residues. Germline assignment: CDR1 ENHRY and CDR2 SYGVKD. V gave up 8 bases and J gave up 4 bases; unmatched junction bases: 3. The DNA for the CDR3 is TGTGCCATCGGGGACAGGGTAAATCAGCCCCAGCATTTT. It is translated as CAIGDRVNQPQHF.

In its sample, this clonotype was seen a few times. The genes are TRBV7-2 and TRBJ1-1; TRBD1 agrees at 7 bases. Unmatched junction bases numbered 6, after V lost 2 bases and J lost 0 bases. From germline, CDR1 is SGHTA and CDR2 FQGNSA. The CDR3 is made up of 16 amino acids. The CDR3 DNA reads as TGTGCCAGCAGCTTACTCGGGACAGAGATGAACACTGAAGCTTTCTTT. This codes for CASSLLGTEMNTEAFF. The full variable domain, its missing parts supplied by reference TRBV7-2 and TRBJ1-1, is GAGVSQSPSNKVTEKGKDVELRCDPISGHTALYWYRQSLGQGLEFLIYFQGNSAPDKSGLPSDRFSAERTGGSVSTLTIQRTQQEDSAVYLCASSLLGTEMNTEAFFGQGTRLTVV.